These 28 T cell receptor beta chains came from one sample sequenced in a study of cytomegalovirus exposure and HLA in healthy donors. The PCR made use of 60 Vbeta and 13 Jbeta primers. TCRdb's copy holds only in-frame clones and misses some; the assay was immunoSEQ multiplex PCR. This table has 160,000 or so clones, roughly 89% appearing once. Sample: PBMCs. These receptor sequences come from a woman in her twenties or thirties in good health and CMV-seronegative.

The chain carries TRBV19 and TRBJ2-1; 8 bases fit TRBD1. V trimming: 7 bases; J trimming: 9 bases; junction bases outside the gene matches: 20. From germline, CDR1 is LNHDA and CDR2 SQIVND (reference sequence). CDR3 length: 17 residues. CDR3 protein: CASIDYPGTGSGGEQFF. The DNA of the CDR3 is TGTGCCAGTATCGATTATCCCGGGACAGGTTCTGGTGGTGAGCAGTTCTTC.

The chain uses TRBV18 and TRBJ2-4; D may be TRBD1 (6 bases). In germline, CDR1 is KGHSH, CDR2 LQKENI. The CDR3 contains 15 residues. With 1 base removed from V and 11 bases from J, the gap between germline ends came to 18 bases. As DNA, the CDR3 is TGTGCCAGCTCACCACGTCTGGGGGCGGCAGGGTTTCAGTACTTC. Translation: CASSPRLGAAGFQYF.

The chain carries TRBV19 and TRBJ2-3; 8 bases agree with TRBD2. J was trimmed by 3 bases and V by 4 bases; bases with no gene match: 6. The CDR3 has 15 amino acids. CDR1 is LNHDA and CDR2 is SQIVND in the germline V gene (reference sequence). CDR3 sequence: CASSTGGGGTDTQYF. The CDR3 DNA follows: TGTGCCAGTAGTACCGGGGGGGGCGGAACAGATACGCAGTATTTT.

The V call is TRBV4-1, the J call TRBJ2-2; D is possibly TRBD2 (6 bases). Germline CDR1 MGHRA, CDR2 YSYEKL. Trimming stripped 0 bases from V and 7 bases from J, with 9 bases between. This CDR3 comprises 14 residues. CDR3 amino acids: CASSQDPGVGELFF. CDR3 DNA: TGCGCCAGCAGCCAAGATCCGGGGGTCGGGGAGCTGTTTTTT.

The chain carries TRBV6-5 and TRBJ2-5; tentative D call: TRBD2 (8 bases). Looked up from germline, CDR1 is MNHEY and CDR2 is SVGAGI. V was trimmed by 9 bases and J by 7 bases, leaving 24 bases between them. The CDR3 has 15 amino acids. The CDR3 nucleotides read TGTGCCAGTGAAACCGGGACAGCGGGAGTCGGGACCCAGTACTTC. Translation gives CASETGTAGVGTQYF.

V and J are TRBV19 and TRBJ1-2; perhaps TRBD1 as D (5 bases). This CDR3 region has 15 residues. The V end was cut by 4 bases, the J end by 4 bases, with 16 bases between. Germline-derived CDR1 and CDR2 are LNHDA and SQIVND (reference sequence). In DNA form, the CDR3 reads TGTGCCAGTAGTAGTACCGCGGGGGGGACCTATGGCTACACCTTC. Its protein product is CASSSTAGGTYGYTF. The whole variable domain, filled in from reference TRBV19 and TRBJ1-2, reads DGGITQSPKYLFRKEGQNVTLSCEQNLNHDAMYWYRQDPGQGLRLIYYSQIVNDFQKGDIAEGYSVSREKKESFPLTVTSAQKNPTAFYLCASSSTAGGTYGYTFGSGTRLTVV.

The rearrangement links TRBV5-1 to TRBJ2-1, with D uncertain. CDR1 is SGHRS and CDR2 is YFSETQ in the germline V gene. The CDR3 contains 13 residues. V lost 1 base, J lost 8 bases, and 10 bases lay in between. In nucleotides, the CDR3 is TGCGCCAGCAGCTTGCCAGTAACAGATGAGCAGTTCTTC. Translating gives CASSLPVTDEQFF. The whole variable domain, remainder taken from reference TRBV5-1 and TRBJ2-1, is KAGVTQTPRYLIKTRGQQVTLSCSPISGHRSVSWYQQTPGQGLQFLFEYFSETQRNKGNFPGRFSGRQFSNSRSEMNVSTLELGDSALYLCASSLPVTDEQFFGPGTRLTVL.

This sequence joins TRBV7-9 and TRBJ2-7; weak D call: TRBD2 (6 bases). The V gene lost 5 bases and the J gene lost 1 base, with 12 bases spanning the gap. Germline V gene data show CDR1 as SEHNR and CDR2 as FQNEAQ (reference sequence). The CDR3 extends over 14 amino acids. CDR3 residues: CASSPWGDSYEQYF. DNA of the CDR3: TGTGCCAGCAGCCCGTGGGGGGATTCCTACGAGCAGTACTTC.

The chain uses TRBV9 and TRBJ2-1, with D perhaps matching TRBD1 (6 bases). The germline V and J ends were trimmed by 4 bases and 6 bases, with 14 bases remaining between them. Germline V gene data show CDR1 as SGDLS and CDR2 as YYNGEE. The CDR3 spans 14 residues. The CDR3 DNA is TGTGCCAGCAGCCCTGGGGCAGGGGTCAATGAGCAGTTCTTC. Protein: CASSPGAGVNEQFF. The full variable domain, its missing parts supplied by reference TRBV9 and TRBJ2-1, is DSGVTQTPKHLITATGQRVTLRCSPRSGDLSVYWYQQSLDQGLQFLIQYYNGEERAKGNILERFSAQQFPDLHSELNLSSLELGDSALYFCASSPGAGVNEQFFGPGTRLTVL.

The chain is built from TRBV11-2 and TRBJ1-4; the match to TRBD1 covers 8 bases. CDR3 size: 15 residues. Germline V gene lookup returns CDR1 SGHAT and CDR2 FQNNGV. The V gene end was trimmed by 0 bases and the J gene end by 8 bases; junction bases not matched to a gene: 5. This CDR3 is CASSLDGQGWEKLFF. In DNA, the CDR3 is TGTGCCAGCAGCTTAGACGGACAGGGTTGGGAAAAACTGTTTTTT.

In nucleotides, the CDR3 is TGTGCCAGCAGGGGAGTGGCGGCAGGCGGGGAGCTGTTTTTT. This codes for CASRGVAAGGELFF. This rearrangement joins TRBV25-1 to TRBJ2-2, with D possibly TRBD2 on 5 matching bases. Germline CDR1 is MGHDK and CDR2 is SYGVNS. Trimming cost V 6 bases and J 7 bases, with 15 bases left between them. The CDR3 extends over 14 amino acids.

The V gene is TRBV5-1, the J gene TRBJ2-7; 8 bases map to TRBD1. The V and J ends lost 4 bases and 1 base, in that order; junction bases with no gene match: 4. The CDR3 runs to 14 residues. Germline CDR1 reads SGHRS; CDR2 reads YFSETQ. Here the CDR3 DNA reads TGCGCCAGCAGCCTGGGACAGGCATCCTACGAGCAGTACTTC. Amino acid sequence: CASSLGQASYEQYF.

The chain employs TRBV7-2 and TRBJ1-1; possible D gene TRBD1, 5 bases. CDR1 and CDR2 from the germline V gene are SGHTA and FQGNSA. CDR3 length: 15 amino acids. The V end was cut by 3 bases, the J end by 0 bases, with 11 bases between. Written as DNA, the CDR3 is TGTGCCAGCAGCTTCCACAGGCTTCTGAACACTGAAGCTTTCTTT. This translates into CASSFHRLLNTEAFF.

The chain uses TRBV9 and TRBJ2-5; 9 bases fit TRBD2. Germline V gives CDR1 SGDLS, CDR2 YYNGEE. The ends lost 2 bases at V and 5 bases at J; junction bases unmatched: 7. The CDR3 extends over 15 amino acids. The CDR3 nucleotides read TGTGCCAGCAGCGTGGGCGGGGGGGCGTGGGAGACCCAGTACTTC. As protein: CASSVGGGAWETQYF.

This clone occurred once. This sequence joins TRBV28 and TRBJ1-3; 8 nucleotides line up with TRBD1. CDR1 and CDR2 from the germline V gene are MDHEN and SYDVKM. Trimming at V came to 4 bases and at J to 0 bases, leaving 5 bases not matched to a gene. The CDR3 sequence is 16 residues long. CDR3 sequence: CASSSLDRDSGNTIYF. The CDR3 DNA follows: TGTGCCAGCAGTTCCCTGGACAGGGACTCTGGAAACACCATATATTTT.

The genes are TRBV7-2 and TRBJ2-7, with 12 nucleotides matching TRBD1. The CDR3 runs to 15 residues. V was clipped by 5 bases and J by 3 bases; unmatched bases: 5. Germline CDR1 is SGHTA and CDR2 is FQGNSA. The CDR3, as DNA: TGTGCCAGCAGCACGGGACAGGGGGCTTTCTACGAGCAGTACTTC. Residues: CASSTGQGAFYEQYF.

The chain has TRBV2 and TRBJ2-7, with D uncertain. V dropped 2 bases and J dropped 6 bases, with 20 bases sitting between them. This CDR3 has 16 amino acids. Germline V gives CDR1 SNHLY, CDR2 FYNNEI. Written as DNA, the CDR3 is TGTGCCAGCAGTGAACCCTCAAGAGTCTTGGGCCTCGAGCAGTACTTC. This encodes CASSEPSRVLGLEQYF.

This clone appeared a single time. The rearrangement links TRBV10-2 to TRBJ2-3; 8 bases are a match to TRBD2. The CDR3 covers 16 residues. From germline, CDR1 is WSHSY and CDR2 SAAADI. V gave up 3 bases and J gave up 0 bases; unmatched junction bases: 5. The CDR3 nucleotides are TGCGCCAGCAGTGATGGAGCGGGAGTTAGCACAGATACGCAGTATTTT. This sequence encodes CASSDGAGVSTDTQYF.

On this clone itself: No conserved phenylalanine or tryptophan is present at the end of the CDR3, so a read error is the likely explanation. The chain carries TRBV5-1 and TRBJ1-2, with D tentatively TRBD1 (5 bases). This CDR3 has 15 residues. Germline V gene data show CDR1 as SGHRS and CDR2 as YFSETQ. Trimming shortened V by 0 bases and J by 1 base, and 10 bases separated the two germline ends. The CDR3 DNA reads TGCGCCAGCAGCTTGGCCGGGGGATATAACTATGGCTACACCCTC. Protein sequence: CASSLAGGYNYGYTL.

CDR3 in amino acids: CASRGMPDGYTF. The CDR3 coding sequence is TGTGCCTCTCGGGGGATGCCCGATGGCTACACCTTC. The chain carries TRBV7-3 and TRBJ1-2; D perhaps matches TRBD1 (5 bases). Germline V lookup: CDR1 SGHTA, CDR2 FQGTGA. Trimming shortened V by 11 bases and J by 6 bases, and 16 bases separated the two germline ends. The CDR3 loop spans 12 amino acids.

This clone was recorded a few times. V gene TRBV5-4 combines with J gene TRBJ1-5; D unclear. Germline assignment: CDR1 SGHNT and CDR2 YYREEE (reference sequence). The V gene lost 2 bases and the J gene lost 1 base, with 4 bases spanning the gap. This CDR3 has 13 residues. This CDR3 reads CASSFESNQPQHF. CDR3 coding DNA: TGTGCCAGCAGCTTCGAGAGCAATCAGCCCCAGCATTTT.

This CDR3 reads CASSLSGGSGPQHF. The CDR3 DNA sequence: TGTGCCAGCAGTTTATCGGGGGGGTCGGGGCCCCAGCATTTT. The J gene is TRBJ1-5, the V gene TRBV27; perhaps TRBD1 as D (5 bases). V lost 0 bases to trimming and J lost 9 bases, with 12 bases between them. The length of the CDR3 is 14 residues. The germline CDR1 and CDR2 sequences are MNHEY and SMNVEV (reference sequence).

A few counts support this clone. The genes are TRBV7-3 and TRBJ2-1, with TRBD2 as a possible D gene (6 bases). V shed 5 bases and J shed 6 bases, with 20 bases lying between them. The CDR3 contains 16 residues. Germline V gene sequence: CDR1 SGHTA, CDR2 FQGTGA. This CDR3 reads CASSPSGSPLGNEQFF. The CDR3 nucleotides read TGTGCCAGCAGCCCGTCCGGGAGCCCCCTGGGCAATGAGCAGTTCTTC.

This chain connects TRBV18 to TRBJ1-5, with a possible D match to TRBD1 (6 bases). CDR1 is KGHSH and CDR2 is LQKENI in the germline V gene. This CDR3 is built from 14 residues. V lost 8 bases and J 7 bases, leaving 18 bases between the germline ends. The CDR3 here is CASRTTGSQQPQHF. CDR3 nucleotide sequence: TGTGCCAGCCGTACGACAGGTAGCCAGCAGCCCCAGCATTTT.

This clone was recorded a few times. The chain combines TRBV2 with TRBJ1-5; D remains unclear. The V gene lost 3 bases and the J gene lost 1 base, with 4 bases spanning the gap. CDR3 length: 13 residues. The germline gives CDR1 SNHLY, CDR2 FYNNEI. The CDR3 DNA reads as TGTGCCAGCAGTGAGTTAAGCAATCAGCCCCAGCATTTT. Residues: CASSELSNQPQHF.

The chain has TRBV27 and TRBJ1-1; D may be TRBD1 (6 bases). Germline assignment: CDR1 MNHEY and CDR2 SMNVEV (reference sequence). V dropped 4 bases and J dropped 0 bases, with 15 bases sitting between them. This CDR3 has 16 residues. The CDR3 here is CASSWGGYRVNTEAFF. In DNA, the CDR3 is TGTGCCAGCAGTTGGGGTGGGTACAGGGTGAACACTGAAGCTTTCTTT.

This clone was seen only once. V gene TRBV28 combines with J gene TRBJ2-3; D remains ambiguous. Germline loops: CDR1 MDHEN, CDR2 SYDVKM. The CDR3 has 14 residues. V lost 4 bases and J 2 bases, leaving 10 bases between the germline ends. The CDR3 loop is CASSSIFYTDTQYF. The CDR3 coding sequence is TGTGCCAGCAGTTCTATATTCTACACAGATACGCAGTATTTT.

The V gene is TRBV7-2, the J gene TRBJ2-1; unclear D gene. V dropped 3 bases and J dropped 10 bases, with 7 bases sitting between them. The CDR3 sequence is 11 residues long. In germline, CDR1 is SGHTA, CDR2 FQGNSA. The DNA for the CDR3 is TGTGCCAGCAGCTTTGTCTTGGAGCAGTTCTTC. It is translated as CASSFVLEQFF. The full variable domain, with the rest looked up from reference TRBV7-2 and TRBJ2-1, is GAGVSQSPSNKVTEKGKDVELRCDPISGHTALYWYRQSLGQGLEFLIYFQGNSAPDKSGLPSDRFSAERTGGSVSTLTIQRTQQEDSAVYLCASSFVLEQFFGPGTRLTVL.